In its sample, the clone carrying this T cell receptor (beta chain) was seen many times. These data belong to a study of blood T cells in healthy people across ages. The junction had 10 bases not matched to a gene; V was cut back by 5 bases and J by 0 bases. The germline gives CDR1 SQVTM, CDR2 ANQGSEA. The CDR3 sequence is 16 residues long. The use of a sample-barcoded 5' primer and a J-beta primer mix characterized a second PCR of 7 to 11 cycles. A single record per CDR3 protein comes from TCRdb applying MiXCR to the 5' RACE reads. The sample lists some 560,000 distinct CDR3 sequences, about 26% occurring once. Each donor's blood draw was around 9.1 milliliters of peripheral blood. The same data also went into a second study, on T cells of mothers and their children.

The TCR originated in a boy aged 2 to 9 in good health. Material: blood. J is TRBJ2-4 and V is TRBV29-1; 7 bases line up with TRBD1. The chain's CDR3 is CSVTFDRDLAKNIQYF. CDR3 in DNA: TGCAGCGTTACCTTCGACAGGGACCTAGCCAAAAACATTCAGTACTTC.